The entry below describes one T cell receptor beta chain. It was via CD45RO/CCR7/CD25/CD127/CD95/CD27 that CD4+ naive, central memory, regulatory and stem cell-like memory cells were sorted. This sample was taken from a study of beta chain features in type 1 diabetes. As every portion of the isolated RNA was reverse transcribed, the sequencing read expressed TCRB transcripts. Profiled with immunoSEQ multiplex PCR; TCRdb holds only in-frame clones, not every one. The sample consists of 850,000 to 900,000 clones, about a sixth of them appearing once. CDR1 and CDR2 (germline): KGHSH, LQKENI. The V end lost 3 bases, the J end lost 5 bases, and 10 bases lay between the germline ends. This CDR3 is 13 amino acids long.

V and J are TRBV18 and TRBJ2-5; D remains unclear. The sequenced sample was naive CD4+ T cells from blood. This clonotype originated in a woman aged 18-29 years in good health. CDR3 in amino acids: CASSPGSWETQYF. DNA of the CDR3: TGTGCCAGCTCACCGGGTAGCTGGGAGACCCAGTACTTC.